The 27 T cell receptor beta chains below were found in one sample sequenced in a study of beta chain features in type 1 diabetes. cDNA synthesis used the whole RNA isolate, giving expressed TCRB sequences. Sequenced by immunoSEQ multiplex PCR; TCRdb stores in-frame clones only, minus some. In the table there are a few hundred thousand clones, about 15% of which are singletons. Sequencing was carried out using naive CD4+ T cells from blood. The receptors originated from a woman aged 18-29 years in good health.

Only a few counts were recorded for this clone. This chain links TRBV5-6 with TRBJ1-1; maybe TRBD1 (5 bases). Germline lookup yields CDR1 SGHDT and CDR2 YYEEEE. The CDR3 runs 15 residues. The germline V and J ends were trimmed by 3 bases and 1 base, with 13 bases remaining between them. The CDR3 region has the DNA TGTGCCAGCAGCTCCAGGACACCCAGGAACACTGAAGCTTTCTTT. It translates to CASSSRTPRNTEAFF.

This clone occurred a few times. CDR3 residues: CASSPGGGINEQFF. CDR3 nucleotide sequence: TGTGCCAGCTCCCCAGGAGGAGGGATCAATGAGCAGTTCTTC. The gene calls are TRBV5-6 and TRBJ2-1; D is perhaps TRBD2 (6 bases). The V end was cut by 7 bases, the J end by 6 bases, with 17 bases between. Germline V gene lookup returns CDR1 SGHDT and CDR2 YYEEEE. The CDR3 consists of 14 residues.

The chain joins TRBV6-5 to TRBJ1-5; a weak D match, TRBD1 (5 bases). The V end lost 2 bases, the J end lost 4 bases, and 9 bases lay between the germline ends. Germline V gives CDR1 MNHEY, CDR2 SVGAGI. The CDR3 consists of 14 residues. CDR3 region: CASSYGAGNQPQHF. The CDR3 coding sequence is TGTGCCAGCAGTTACGGTGCAGGGAATCAGCCCCAGCATTTT.

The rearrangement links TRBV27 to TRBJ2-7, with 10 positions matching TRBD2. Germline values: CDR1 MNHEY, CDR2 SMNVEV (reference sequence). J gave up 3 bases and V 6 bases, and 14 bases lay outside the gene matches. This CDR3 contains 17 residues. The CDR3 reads CASRPWTSGLKFYEQYF. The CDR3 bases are TGTGCCAGCAGGCCTTGGACTAGCGGACTAAAATTCTACGAGCAGTACTTC.

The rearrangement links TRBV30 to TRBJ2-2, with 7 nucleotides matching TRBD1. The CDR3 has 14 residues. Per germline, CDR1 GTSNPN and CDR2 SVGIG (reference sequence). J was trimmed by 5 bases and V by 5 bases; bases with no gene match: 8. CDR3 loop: CAWSYGTVTGELFF. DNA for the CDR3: TGTGCCTGGTCTTACGGGACAGTAACCGGGGAGCTGTTTTTT.

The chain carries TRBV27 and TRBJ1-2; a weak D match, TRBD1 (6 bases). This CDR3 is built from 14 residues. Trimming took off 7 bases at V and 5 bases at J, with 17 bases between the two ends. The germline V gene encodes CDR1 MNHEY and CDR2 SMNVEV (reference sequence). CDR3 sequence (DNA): TGTGCCAGCACCGAAGCACCAGGGGATTATGGCTACACCTTC. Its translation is CASTEAPGDYGYTF.

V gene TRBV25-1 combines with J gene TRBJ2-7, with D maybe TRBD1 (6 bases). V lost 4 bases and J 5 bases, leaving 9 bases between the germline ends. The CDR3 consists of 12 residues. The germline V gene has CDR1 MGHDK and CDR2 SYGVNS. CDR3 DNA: TGTGCCAGCAGTGCGAAGGGGGACGAGCAGTACTTC. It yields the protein CASSAKGDEQYF.

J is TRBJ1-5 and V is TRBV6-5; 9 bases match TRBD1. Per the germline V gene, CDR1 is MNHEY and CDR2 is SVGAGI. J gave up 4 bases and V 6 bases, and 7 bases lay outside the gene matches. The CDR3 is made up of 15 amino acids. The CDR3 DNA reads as TGTGCCAGCAGGTGGGGACAGGGAAGTAATCAGCCCCAGCATTTT. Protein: CASRWGQGSNQPQHF.

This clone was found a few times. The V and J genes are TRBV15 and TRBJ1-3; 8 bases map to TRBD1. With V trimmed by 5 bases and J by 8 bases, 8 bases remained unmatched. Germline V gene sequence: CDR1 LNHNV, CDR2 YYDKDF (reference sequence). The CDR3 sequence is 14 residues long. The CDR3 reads CATSRRQGKDTIYF. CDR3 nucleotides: TGTGCCACCAGCCGTAGACAGGGGAAAGACACCATATATTTT.

CDR3 sequence: CASSYGGTGYQETQYF. The CDR3 DNA reads TGTGCCAGCAGTTACGGGGGGACAGGGTACCAAGAGACCCAGTACTTC. The chain has TRBV6-5 and TRBJ2-5; 9 bases line up with TRBD1. The CDR3 length is 16 residues. V shed 2 bases, J shed 0 bases, and the junction held 4 bases outside the gene matches. Germline CDR1 is MNHEY and CDR2 is SVGAGI.

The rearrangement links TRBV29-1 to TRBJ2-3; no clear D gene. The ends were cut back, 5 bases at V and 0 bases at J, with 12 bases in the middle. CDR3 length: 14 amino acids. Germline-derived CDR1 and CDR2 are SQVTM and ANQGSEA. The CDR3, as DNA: TGCAGCGTTCGCATGCAGTGGAGCACAGATACGCAGTATTTT. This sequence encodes CSVRMQWSTDTQYF.

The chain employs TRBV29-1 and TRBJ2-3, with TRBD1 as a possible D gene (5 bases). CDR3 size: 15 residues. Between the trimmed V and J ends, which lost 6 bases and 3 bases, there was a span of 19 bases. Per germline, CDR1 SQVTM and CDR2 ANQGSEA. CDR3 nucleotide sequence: TGCAGCGTGAACTCCCTAGGGGCGCGGACAGATACGCAGTATTTT. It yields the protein CSVNSLGARTDTQYF.

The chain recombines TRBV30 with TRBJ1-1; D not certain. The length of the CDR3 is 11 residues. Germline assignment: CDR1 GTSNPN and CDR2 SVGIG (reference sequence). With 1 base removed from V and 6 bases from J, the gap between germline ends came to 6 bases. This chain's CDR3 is CAWSERPEAFF. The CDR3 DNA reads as TGTGCCTGGAGTGAGCGGCCTGAAGCTTTCTTT.

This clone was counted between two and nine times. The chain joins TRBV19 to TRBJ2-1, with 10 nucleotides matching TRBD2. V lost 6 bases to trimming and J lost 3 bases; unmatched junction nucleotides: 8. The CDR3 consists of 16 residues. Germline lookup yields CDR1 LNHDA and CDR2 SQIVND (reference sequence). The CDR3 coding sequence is TGTGCCAGTAGGGACGATAGCGGGAGGTTCTACAATGAGCAGTTCTTC. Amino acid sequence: CASRDDSGRFYNEQFF.

The CDR3 region is CASGLEGAHGYTF. CDR3 DNA: TGTGCTAGTGGTTTGGAGGGGGCGCATGGCTACACCTTC. The chain links TRBV12-5 to TRBJ1-2; 7 positions agree with TRBD1. CDR1 LGHNT and CDR2 FRNRAP come from the germline V gene. Trimming cost V 1 base and J 6 bases; bases outside gene matches: 2. The CDR3 runs 13 residues.

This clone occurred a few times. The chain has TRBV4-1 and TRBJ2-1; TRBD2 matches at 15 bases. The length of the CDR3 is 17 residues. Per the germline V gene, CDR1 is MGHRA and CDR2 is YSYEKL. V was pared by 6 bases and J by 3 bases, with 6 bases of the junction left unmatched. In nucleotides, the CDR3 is TGCGCCAGCAGGGGACTAGCGGGAGGTTTCGGCTACAATGAGCAGTTCTTC. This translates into CASRGLAGGFGYNEQFF.

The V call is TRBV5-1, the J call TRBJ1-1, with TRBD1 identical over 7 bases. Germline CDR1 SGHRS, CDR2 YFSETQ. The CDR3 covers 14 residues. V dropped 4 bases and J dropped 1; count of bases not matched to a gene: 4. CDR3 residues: CASSPGQWNTEAFF. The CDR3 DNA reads TGCGCCAGCAGCCCGGGACAGTGGAACACTGAAGCTTTCTTT.

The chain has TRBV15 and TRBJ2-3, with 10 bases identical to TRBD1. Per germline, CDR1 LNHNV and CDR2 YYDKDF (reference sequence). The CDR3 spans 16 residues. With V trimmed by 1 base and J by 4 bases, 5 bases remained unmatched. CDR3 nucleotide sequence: TGTGCCACCAGCAGAGGGAGGACAGGGGGAGCAGATACGCAGTATTTT. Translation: CATSRGRTGGADTQYF.

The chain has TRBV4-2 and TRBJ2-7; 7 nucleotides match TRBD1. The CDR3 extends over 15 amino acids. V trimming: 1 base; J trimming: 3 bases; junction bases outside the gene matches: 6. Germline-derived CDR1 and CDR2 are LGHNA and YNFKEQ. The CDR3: CASSQATGVGYEQYF. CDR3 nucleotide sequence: TGTGCCAGCAGCCAAGCAACAGGGGTCGGCTACGAGCAGTACTTC.

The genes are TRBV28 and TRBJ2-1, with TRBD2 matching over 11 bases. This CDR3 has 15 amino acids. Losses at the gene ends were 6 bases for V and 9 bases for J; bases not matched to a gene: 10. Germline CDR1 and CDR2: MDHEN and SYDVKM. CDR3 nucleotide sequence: TGTGCCAGCAGGGCTCAACTAGCGGGAGTTTTTGAGCAGTTCTTC. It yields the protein CASRAQLAGVFEQFF.

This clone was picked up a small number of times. CDR3 DNA: TGTGCCAGCAGCACCTTCCGGGACTTCCAAGAGACCCAGTACTTC. Residues: CASSTFRDFQETQYF. The chain combines TRBV21-1 with TRBJ2-5; no DNA check was done on the table's D call, TRBD2. TRBV21-1 is a known pseudogene. The CDR3 covers 15 residues.

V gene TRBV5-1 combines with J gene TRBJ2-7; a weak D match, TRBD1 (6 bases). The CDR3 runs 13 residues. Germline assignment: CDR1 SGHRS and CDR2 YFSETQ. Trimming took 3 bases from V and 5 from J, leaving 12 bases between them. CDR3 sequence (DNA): TGCGCCAGCAGCTCCCGGGACAACCACGAGCAGTACTTC. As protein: CASSSRDNHEQYF. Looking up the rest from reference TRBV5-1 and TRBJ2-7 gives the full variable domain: KAGVTQTPRYLIKTRGQQVTLSCSPISGHRSVSWYQQTPGQGLQFLFEYFSETQRNKGNFPGRFSGRQFSNSRSEMNVSTLELGDSALYLCASSSRDNHEQYFGPGTRLTVT.

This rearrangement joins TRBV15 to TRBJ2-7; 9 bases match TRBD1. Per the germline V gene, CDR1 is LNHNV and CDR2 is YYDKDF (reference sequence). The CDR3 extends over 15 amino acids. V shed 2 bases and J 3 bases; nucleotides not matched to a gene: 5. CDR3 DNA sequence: TGTGCCACCAGCAGAAGGACAGGGGTGGGCTACGAGCAGTACTTC. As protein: CATSRRTGVGYEQYF.

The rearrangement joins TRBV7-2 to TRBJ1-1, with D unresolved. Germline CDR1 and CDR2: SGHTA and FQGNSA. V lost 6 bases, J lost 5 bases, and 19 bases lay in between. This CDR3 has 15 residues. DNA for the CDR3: TGTGCCAGCAGTCTTAGTGGAGGGCCCGGGACTGAAGCTTTCTTT. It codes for CASSLSGGPGTEAFF.

The CDR3 protein is CASSPDLGAYGYTF. CDR3 nucleotide sequence: TGTGCCAGCAGTCCGGACCTGGGGGCCTATGGCTACACCTTC. The gene calls are TRBV28 and TRBJ1-2, with D maybe TRBD1 (6 bases). CDR1 MDHEN and CDR2 SYDVKM come from the germline V gene. CDR3 length equals 14 residues. Trimming cost V 5 bases and J 4 bases, with 14 bases left between them.

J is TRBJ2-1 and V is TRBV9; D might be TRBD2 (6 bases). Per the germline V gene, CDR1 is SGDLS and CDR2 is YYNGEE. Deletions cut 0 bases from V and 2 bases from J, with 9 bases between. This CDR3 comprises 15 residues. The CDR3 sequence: CASSVGREPYNEQFF. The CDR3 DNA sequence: TGTGCCAGCAGCGTAGGTCGGGAGCCCTACAATGAGCAGTTCTTC.

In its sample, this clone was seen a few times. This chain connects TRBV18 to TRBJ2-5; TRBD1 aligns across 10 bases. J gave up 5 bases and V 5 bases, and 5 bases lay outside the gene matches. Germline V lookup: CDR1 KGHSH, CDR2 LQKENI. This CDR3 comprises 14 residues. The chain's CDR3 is CASSMGTGAETQYF. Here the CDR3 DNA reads TGTGCCAGCTCAATGGGGACAGGGGCCGAGACCCAGTACTTC.